The rows below give T cell receptor beta chains drawn from one sample of a study of beta chain features in type 1 diabetes. Assay: immunoSEQ multiplex PCR; the TCRdb copy retains only in-frame clones and omits some. Of some 170,000 clones in the sample, almost 65% were seen once. The source material was naive CD4+ T cells from blood. All receptors derive from a man aged 30-40 years with type 1 diabetes. CDR3s include the opening cysteine and the closing phenylalanine or tryptophan. D genes are given only for firm matches. Not every row has a clone size; where given, it reads once, few, many or a size class.

size	V	J	D	DNA	CDR3
.	TRBV19	TRBJ2-1	TRBD1	TGTGCCAGTAGTAGCCAAACAGGGGGCTTGAATGAGCAGTTCTTC	CASSSQTGGLNEQFF
few	TRBV4-1	TRBJ2-7	.	TGCGCCAGCAGCCACCCGGCGGCGGGGACCTACGAGCAGTACTTC	CASSHPAAGTYEQYF
once	TRBV18	TRBJ2-7	.	TGTGCCAGCTCACCGCAGGACAACTCCTACGAGCAGTACTTC	CASSPQDNSYEQYF
.	TRBV18	TRBJ2-5	TRBD2	TGTGCCAGCTTTCCAACTAGCGGGGTCACGGAGGAGACCCAGTACTTC	CASFPTSGVTEETQYF
.	TRBV18	TRBJ2-1	.	TGTGCCAGCTCACCATTGGAAAGCTCCTACAATGAGCAGTTCTTC	CASSPLESSYNEQFF
few	TRBV18	TRBJ2-5	.	TGTGCCAGCTCACCGGACAGAGAGGAGACCCAGTACTTC	CASSPDREETQYF
.	TRBV25-1	TRBJ2-7	TRBD2	TGTGCCAGCAGTCTATTGCGGGGGGGCCGGTACGAGCAGTACTTC	CASSLLRGGRYEQYF
.	TRBV18	TRBJ1-1	.	TGTGCCAGCTTGGTGGGGTTGAACACTGAAGCTTTCTTT	CASLVGLNTEAFF
.	TRBV28	TRBJ1-6	.	TGTGCCAGCAGTGGAGGGACCGATAATTCACCCCTCCACTTT	CASSGGTDNSPLHF
.	TRBV29-1	TRBJ1-1	TRBD1	TGCAGCGCGACAGGGGCTGAAGCTTTCTTT	CSATGAEAFF
few	TRBV7-9	TRBJ2-5	.	TGTGCCAGCACTACAGGACAAGAGACCCAGTACTTC	CASTTGQETQYF
.	TRBV29-1	TRBJ1-1	.	TGCAGCGTTGAGGTTGTAGTGGGCACTGAAGCTTTCTTT	CSVEVVVGTEAFF
.	TRBV6-5	TRBJ2-3	TRBD2	TGTGCCGCCTCAGCGGGGCCCGGGGATACGCAGTATTTT	CAASAGPGDTQYF
.	TRBV9	TRBJ1-1	.	TGTGCCAGCAGCCGCGGGGGCACTGAAGCTTTCTTT	CASSRGGTEAFF
.	TRBV29-1	TRBJ2-7	.	TGCAGCGTGTCCCCGGCTAGGGGAAGCTCCTACGAGCAGTACTTC	CSVSPARGSSYEQYF
.	TRBV4-1	TRBJ1-2	.	TGCGCCAGCAGCCAAGTTCAGGGAAGATCGCCTAAGGACTATGGCTACACCTTC	CASSQVQGRSPKDYGYTF
few	TRBV7-2	TRBJ2-5	TRBD2	TGTGCCAGCAGCTTTGCCGGACTAGCGGAAGAGACCCAGTACTTC	CASSFAGLAEETQYF
once	TRBV5-4	TRBJ2-1	TRBD1	TGTGCCAGCAGCTCGGGGACAGGGTGGAATGAGCAGTTCTTC	CASSSGTGWNEQFF
.	TRBV9	TRBJ2-1	.	TGTGCCAGCAGCGTAGGGGCCGGGACGCCTTCCTACAATGAGCAGTTCTTC	CASSVGAGTPSYNEQFF
once	TRBV9	TRBJ1-1	TRBD1	TGTGCCAGCAGCGAGACAGGGACAGGGCGAGGTGAAGCTTTCTTT	CASSETGTGRGEAFF
.	TRBV7-9	TRBJ2-5	.	TGTGCCAGCAGTCGTAACCACCAAGAGACCCAGTACTTC	CASSRNHQETQYF
.	TRBV29-1	TRBJ2-3	.	TGCAGCGTTATCCAAGGAGGGGGTACGCAGTATTTT	CSVIQGGGTQYF
.	TRBV28	TRBJ2-7	.	TGTGCCAGCAGTCCCGGGACTCCGGGGAAGTCGCAGTACTTC	CASSPGTPGKSQYF
few	TRBV10-3	TRBJ2-3	.	TGTGCCATCAAGGGTAGCGCAGATACGCAGTATTTT	CAIKGSADTQYF
once	TRBV7-2	TRBJ1-5	.	TGTGCCAGCAGCTCAGGGGAACAGCCCCAGCATTTT	CASSSGEQPQHF
.	TRBV27	TRBJ1-6	.	TGTGCCAGCAGTCGACCACCCCATAATTCACCCCTCCACTTT	CASSRPPHNSPLHF
.	TRBV4-3	TRBJ2-7	TRBD1	TGCGCCAGCAGCCCCGGACAGGGGGCCGCCTCCTACGAGCAGTACTTC	CASSPGQGAASYEQYF
.	TRBV5-1	TRBJ2-3	.	TGCGCCAGCAGCTTGACCCAGGGAGCCCCAGATACGCAGTATTTT	CASSLTQGAPDTQYF
few	TRBV20-1	TRBJ1-1	.	TGCAGTGCCAGCCAGGGGACGGAAGCTTTCTTT	CSASQGTEAFF
.	TRBV30	TRBJ1-3	.	TGTGCCTGGAGTGAGTCCCTGATGGGCGGAAACACCATATATTTT	CAWSESLMGGNTIYF
.	TRBV9	TRBJ1-6	.	TGTGCCAGCAGCGTAGGTACCGGGTCACCCCTCCACTTT	CASSVGTGSPLHF
.	TRBV7-9	TRBJ2-3	.	TGTGCCAGCAGCTTAGTGAGGGATACGCAGTATTTT	CASSLVRDTQYF
.	TRBV9	TRBJ1-1	.	TGTGCCAGCAGCTCGGACACGAACACTGAAGCTTTCTTT	CASSSDTNTEAFF
few	TRBV18	TRBJ2-6	.	TGTGCCAGCTCACCAGGAATCTCTGGGGCCAACGTCCTGACTTTC	CASSPGISGANVLTF
.	TRBV18	TRBJ2-5	TRBD1	TGTGCCAGCTCAAGGAACCGGGACAGCCAAGAGACCCAGTACTTC	CASSRNRDSQETQYF
few	TRBV11-2	TRBJ2-3	.	TGTGCCAGCAGCTCGAACCATGGGGGGCCAGATACGCAGTATTTT	CASSSNHGGPDTQYF
.	TRBV29-1	TRBJ1-4	.	TGCAGCGTTGAAGATCGGAAGGGTGTTAATGAAAAACTGTTTTTT	CSVEDRKGVNEKLFF
.	TRBV7-9	TRBJ2-5	.	TGTGCCAGCAGTCCCATTACTGAGACCCAGTACTTC	CASSPITETQYF
once	TRBV7-9	TRBJ2-5	.	TGTGCCAGCAGCATCCCGACAGAGCTCCAAGAGACCCAGTACTTC	CASSIPTELQETQYF
.	TRBV7-2	TRBJ2-7	TRBD2	TGTGCCAGCAGCTGGACTAGCGGGGGGGCCCACGAGCAGTACTTC	CASSWTSGGAHEQYF
.	TRBV5-1	TRBJ1-5	.	TGCGCCAGCAGCTTATCCGGCGAGGGAAATCAGCCCCAGCATTTT	CASSLSGEGNQPQHF
.	TRBV5-1	TRBJ2-1	.	TGCGCCAGCAGCCCCTCGGATAACAATGAGCAGTTCTTC	CASSPSDNNEQFF
.	TRBV7-9	TRBJ2-3	.	TGTGCCAGCAGCCACAAGGTAGCTGAGAGGGATACGCAGTATTTT	CASSHKVAERDTQYF
once	TRBV30	TRBJ1-6	.	TGTGCCTGGAGTGTAGTTGGGCTGTCGGGTAATTCACCCCTCCACTTT	CAWSVVGLSGNSPLHF
few	TRBV29-1	TRBJ2-3	.	TGCAGCGTTGTGGGGGACACAGATACGCAGTATTTT	CSVVGDTDTQYF
.	TRBV29-1	TRBJ2-1	TRBD2	TGCAGCGTTGAAGACTTGCTAGCGGGGCACTACAATGAGCAGTTCTTC	CSVEDLLAGHYNEQFF
few	TRBV7-9	TRBJ1-1	.	TGTGCCAGCAGTTCCCCAAATGGGAACACTGAAGCTTTCTTT	CASSSPNGNTEAFF